The rows below give T cell receptor beta chains drawn from one sample of a study of cytomegalovirus exposure and HLA in healthy donors. The assay was immunoSEQ multiplex PCR, and TCRdb's table has in-frame clones only and misses some. The sample lists roughly 200,000 clones, roughly 77% seen once, with around 1.2% in the top ten. The sample comprised PBMCs. The receptor set was obtained from a woman aged 30 to 39 in good health and CMV-seronegative. The CDR3 runs from the conserved cysteine through the conserved F or W. D genes are given only for firm matches. Not every row has a clone size; where given, it reads once, few, many or a size class.

clone size | J gene | V gene | D gene | CDR3 DNA | CDR3 protein
NA | TRBJ1-1 | TRBV28 | NA | TGTGCCAGCAGTATCCTTGGAGGAGTGAACACTGAAGCTTTCTTT | CASSILGGVNTEAFF
NA | TRBJ2-5 | TRBV19 | TRBD1 | TGTGCCAGCACACCAGGGACAGATCAAGAGACCCAGTACTTC | CASTPGTDQETQYF
NA | TRBJ2-1 | TRBV13 | TRBD2 | TGTGCCAGCAGCTTGATGCGGGGGGGCGGAAGCTATGAGCAGTTCTTC | CASSLMRGGGSYEQFF
NA | TRBJ2-3 | TRBV7-9 | NA | TGTGCCAGCAGCTTAGGGGCAGGAACCACAGATACGCAGTATTTT | CASSLGAGTTDTQYF
once | TRBJ1-5 | TRBV29-1 | NA | TGCAGCGTGGGGGGGCACAACAGCAATCAGCCCCAGCATTTT | CSVGGHNSNQPQHF
many | TRBJ2-1 | TRBV2 | TRBD2 | TGTGCCAGCCCACCTGGACTAGCGGGGGGCTCTTACAATGAGCAGTTCTTC | CASPPGLAGGSYNEQFF
NA | TRBJ2-7 | TRBV4-1 | TRBD2 | TGCGCCAGCAGCCGAGGACTAGCAGAGAGGGCCGAGCAGTACTTC | CASSRGLAERAEQYF
NA | TRBJ1-5 | TRBV27 | NA | TGTGCCAGCAGTTTAAGGGGACAGCCCCAGCATTTT | CASSLRGQPQHF
NA | TRBJ2-2 | TRBV21-1 | NA | TGTGCCAGCAGCAAGAATCGACTAGCGGGGACTAACACCGGGGAGCTGTTTTTT | CASSKNRLAGTNTGELFF
NA | TRBJ1-6 | TRBV7-7 | TRBD1 | TGTGCCAGCAGCATGCGGGACAGGGGATGTAATTCACCCCTCCACTTT | CASSMRDRGCNSPLHF
NA | TRBJ2-2 | TRBV11-3 | NA | TGTGCCAGCAGCTTAGTTTTCGGAGGGGGCGGCGGGGAGCTGTTTTTT | CASSLVFGGGGGELFF
once | TRBJ1-1 | TRBV7-3 | NA | TGTGCCAGCAGCTTAACGAACGGGCCGGGGACTGAAGCTTTCTTT | CASSLTNGPGTEAFF
NA | TRBJ2-2 | TRBV6-5 | TRBD2 | TGTGCCAGCAGACTCCTAGCGGTTGTGTCCGGGGAGCTGTTTTTT | CASRLLAVVSGELFF
NA | TRBJ2-6 | TRBV11-2 | NA | TGTGCCAGCAGAACCTTGAGAGGGGGATCTGGGGCCAACGTCCTGACTTTC | CASRTLRGGSGANVLTF
NA | TRBJ1-2 | TRBV11-2 | TRBD1 | TGTGCCAGCAGCTTAGTAGGACAGGGGCTAATCTATGGCTACACCTTC | CASSLVGQGLIYGYTF
NA | TRBJ1-2 | TRBV6-1 | NA | TGTGCCAGCAGTGGGCCGCCGGGTGCAGCCAACTATGGCTACACCTTC | CASSGPPGAANYGYTF
few | TRBJ2-3 | TRBV2 | TRBD1 | TGTGCCAGCAGACAGGGGTCTCGACCCCTCACAGATACGCAGTATTTT | CASRQGSRPLTDTQYF
NA | TRBJ2-7 | TRBV11-2 | TRBD1 | TGTGCCAGCAGCCGGGACAGGGACAACGAGCAGTACTTC | CASSRDRDNEQYF
NA | TRBJ2-7 | TRBV6-1 | NA | TGTGCCAGCATTTGGGGGACACTCATCTACGAGCAGTACTTC | CASIWGTLIYEQYF
once | TRBJ2-7 | TRBV19 | NA | TGTGCCAGTAGTAGTGGTAGCGCGAGCTCCTACGAGCAGTACTTC | CASSSGSASSYEQYF
NA | TRBJ1-2 | TRBV21-1 | NA | TGTGCCAGCAGCAAAGCGCTAGGCACTAACTATGGCTACACCTTC | CASSKALGTNYGYTF
few | TRBJ1-1 | TRBV5-6 | NA | TGTGCCAGCAGCCCACAAGGGGCGGTAAGAACTGAAGCTTTCTTT | CASSPQGAVRTEAFF